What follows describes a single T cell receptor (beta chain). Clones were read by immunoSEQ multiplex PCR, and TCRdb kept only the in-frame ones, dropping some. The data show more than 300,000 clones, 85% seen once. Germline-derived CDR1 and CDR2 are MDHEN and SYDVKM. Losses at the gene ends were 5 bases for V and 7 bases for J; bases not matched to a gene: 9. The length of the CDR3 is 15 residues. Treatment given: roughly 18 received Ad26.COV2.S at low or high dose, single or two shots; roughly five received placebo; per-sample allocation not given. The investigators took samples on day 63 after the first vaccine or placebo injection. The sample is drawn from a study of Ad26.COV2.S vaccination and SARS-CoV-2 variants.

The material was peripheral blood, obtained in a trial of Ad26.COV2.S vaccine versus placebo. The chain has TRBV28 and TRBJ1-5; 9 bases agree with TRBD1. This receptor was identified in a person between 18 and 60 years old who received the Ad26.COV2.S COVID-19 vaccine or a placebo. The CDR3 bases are TGTGCCAGCAGTCCCAGGGACAGGGTAAACCAGCCCCAGCATTTT. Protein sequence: CASSPRDRVNQPQHF.